Below, 9 T cell receptor beta chains from the same sample are listed, as sequenced in a study of blood T cell repertoires in COVID-19. Repertoires were generated with immunoSEQ multiplex PCR, while TCRdb's copy carries only in-frame clones and drops some. Of over 130,000 clones listed, roughly 84% are singletons. Sequencing was carried out using peripheral blood. The receptors derive from a human donor in a cohort sampled during active COVID-19.

This clone was observed a single time. The chain carries TRBV19 and TRBJ1-5; the D gene is possibly TRBD1 (6 bases). With 4 bases removed from V and 6 bases from J, the gap between germline ends came to 22 bases. CDR1 is LNHDA, CDR2 SQIVND, per germline (reference sequence). This CDR3 has 17 amino acids. The CDR3 bases are TGTGCCAGTAGTACCGGAGGGGGGGGATCCCAAACTCAGCCCCAGCATTTT. It specifies CASSTGGGGSQTQPQHF.

The V call is TRBV5-1, the J call TRBJ1-1; D gene uncertain. Germline loops: CDR1 SGHRS, CDR2 YFSETQ. Trimming left V 0 bases short and J 11 bases short, with 14 bases between. The CDR3 consists of 13 residues. The CDR3 bases are TGCGCCAGCAGCTTGGAACACAACACGGGGGCTTTCTTT. This translates into CASSLEHNTGAFF.

The rearrangement uses TRBV4-1 and TRBJ2-5, with D uncertain. CDR1 and CDR2 from the germline V gene are MGHRA and YSYEKL. CDR3 length equals 16 residues. V was trimmed by 0 bases and J by 7 bases, leaving 18 bases between them. The chain's CDR3 is CASSQDHASPYGTQYF. In DNA form, the CDR3 reads TGCGCCAGCAGCCAAGATCACGCTAGTCCCTATGGGACCCAGTACTTC.

The chain carries TRBV11-2 and TRBJ1-2; D remains unclear. Trimming cost V 6 bases and J 2 bases, with 16 bases left between them. CDR1 and CDR2 (germline): SGHAT, FQNNGV. The CDR3 has 15 amino acids. CDR3 region: CASRSPGGRNYGYTF. The CDR3, as DNA: TGTGCCAGCAGGTCCCCAGGAGGTCGCAACTATGGCTACACCTTC.

The J gene is TRBJ1-1, the V gene TRBV7-2; a possible D gene is TRBD1 (5 bases). This CDR3 contains 16 residues. Trimming pared 4 bases from V and 4 bases from J, leaving 19 bases between. In germline, CDR1 is SGHTA, CDR2 FQGNSA. The DNA of the CDR3 is TGTGCCAGCAGCTCCTCCACGCTGGGGGGTAGCACTGAAGCTTTCTTT. Protein: CASSSSTLGGSTEAFF.

The V call is TRBV6-5, the J call TRBJ2-1; 8 bases match TRBD1. The trim removed 6 bases at V and 2 bases at J, leaving 6 bases unmatched. This CDR3 is 15 amino acids long. From germline, CDR1 is MNHEY and CDR2 SVGAGI. The CDR3 DNA reads as TGTGCCAGCAGGCGACAGGGGTCCCCCTACAATGAGCAGTTCTTC. Encoded protein: CASRRQGSPYNEQFF.

The chain couples TRBV6-5 to TRBJ2-7; 8 bases match TRBD1. Germline CDR1 reads MNHEY; CDR2 reads SVGAGI. This CDR3 contains 14 residues. V was clipped by 6 bases and J by 1 base; unmatched bases: 5. CDR3 DNA: TGTGCCAGCAGCTTGACAGGGGTATCCTACGAGCAGTACTTC. It is translated as CASSLTGVSYEQYF.

This clone was counted only a few times. This chain links TRBV27 with TRBJ1-1, with D tentatively TRBD1 (5 bases). Trimming stripped 8 bases from V and 4 bases from J, with 14 bases between. There are 13 residues in the CDR3. Germline V gene sequence: CDR1 MNHEY, CDR2 SMNVEV (reference sequence). The CDR3 DNA sequence: TGTGCCAGCCTCTGCCAGGGTTGCACTGAAGCTTTCTTT. Translation gives CASLCQGCTEAFF.

The rearrangement joins TRBV7-9 to TRBJ1-3; D is unresolved. The V end lost 5 bases, the J end lost 0 bases, and 11 bases lay between the germline ends. Germline CDR1 reads SEHNR; CDR2 reads FQNEAQ (reference sequence). The CDR3 has 15 amino acids. CDR3 protein: CASSRNGGSGNTIYF. The CDR3 DNA reads TGTGCCAGCAGCAGGAACGGCGGCTCTGGAAACACCATATATTTT.